Sequencing of this T cell receptor (beta chain) was carried out in a study of blood T cell repertoires in COVID-19. The CDR3 sequence is 13 residues long. Germline V gene data show CDR1 as LNHDA and CDR2 as SQIVND (reference sequence). Trimming removed 8 bases from V and 4 bases from J, with 14 bases in between. Authors' data handling: Cell counts per sample came from amplifying reference gene primers. Sequenced by immunoSEQ multiplex PCR; TCRdb stores in-frame clones only, minus some. From that table come the V and J calls and clone size; the DNA was used to work out D and trimming. The sample lists 250,000 to 300,000 clones; around 87% were seen once.

The sequence was collected from a woman in her sixties with COVID-19, enrolled during active disease. The chain uses TRBV19 and TRBJ2-5, with a possible D match to TRBD2 (7 bases). The sequenced material came from peripheral blood. The CDR3 DNA follows: TGTGCCAGTGGCGGGGGCCCCGGAGAGACCCAGTACTTC. It is translated as CASGGGPGETQYF.